A single sample is the source of the 2 T cell receptor beta chains below, sequenced in a study of cytomegalovirus exposure and HLA in healthy donors. PCR primers comprised 60 Vbeta and 13 Jbeta primers. Repertoires were generated with immunoSEQ multiplex PCR, while TCRdb's copy carries only in-frame clones and drops some. The sample lists about 210,000 clones, approximately 80% seen once, with roughly 3.1% in the top ten. Sequencing input: PBMCs. These receptors all stem from a man aged 30-40 years in good health and CMV-seronegative.

The chain couples TRBV9 to TRBJ2-3; D not certain. Germline CDR1 SGDLS, CDR2 YYNGEE. Deletions cut 0 bases from V and 2 bases from J, with 10 bases between. The CDR3 is 15 amino acids. The CDR3 reads CASSVEASFTDTQYF. Written as DNA, the CDR3 is TGTGCCAGCAGCGTAGAGGCTAGTTTCACAGATACGCAGTATTTT.

This rearrangement joins TRBV4-1 to TRBJ1-2; TRBD1 aligns across 9 bases. V dropped 1 base and J dropped 0; count of bases not matched to a gene: 3. The CDR3 contains 16 residues. Germline V gene data show CDR1 as MGHRA and CDR2 as YSYEKL. Here the CDR3 DNA reads TGCGCCAGCAGCCAAGTTGACAGGGGGTCTAACTATGGCTACACCTTC. Translated: CASSQVDRGSNYGYTF.